Each of the 22 T cell receptor beta chains below was sequenced from the same sample in a study of shared clonotypes between healthy human individuals. TCRdb's table, derived via immunoSEQ multiplex PCR, lists solely in-frame clones and lacks some. The table records about 2.5 million clones, just under 95% of them present only once. Sequencing used naive CD4+ T cells from PBMCs. The subset denotes: CD45RA+ positively selected. Every receptor here comes from a man between 18 and 35 years old in good health. Some clones in this sample may be carry-over from other donors' samples.

Concerning this clone: The same CDR3 arises from other DNA sequences in this sample as well. This chain joins TRBV18 and TRBJ2-1; no definite D call. The V gene lost 0 bases and the J gene lost 0 bases, with 9 bases spanning the gap. Germline CDR1 KGHSH, CDR2 LQKENI. This CDR3 is built from 16 residues. The CDR3 DNA reads TGTGCCAGCTCACCACCGGCGCTTAGCTCCTACAATGAGCAGTTCTTC. It yields the protein CASSPPALSSYNEQFF. Supplemented by reference TRBV18 and TRBJ2-1, the full variable domain reads NAGVMQNPRHLVRRRGQEARLRCSPMKGHSHVYWYRQLPEEGLKFMVYLQKENIIDESGMPKERFSAEFPKEGPSILRIQQVVRGDSAAYFCASSPPALSSYNEQFFGPGTRLTVL.

This chain links TRBV6-5 with TRBJ2-5; TRBD2 matches at 16 bases. Germline V gene sequence: CDR1 MNHEY, CDR2 SVGAGI. V was clipped by 5 bases and J by 5 bases; unmatched bases: 2. The CDR3 spans 15 residues. CDR3 DNA sequence: TGTGCCAGCAGTGGGGGACTAGCGGGAGGGGAGACCCAGTACTTC. Its translation: CASSGGLAGGETQYF.

The rearrangement uses TRBV25-1 and TRBJ2-3, with D possibly being TRBD2 (7 bases). CDR1 and CDR2 (germline): MGHDK, SYGVNS. The V gene lost 10 bases and the J gene lost 14 bases, with 28 bases spanning the gap. The CDR3 has 14 amino acids. The CDR3 sequence is CATTSSLQGREVYF. Here the CDR3 DNA reads TGTGCCACCACTAGCTCCCTACAGGGCCGGGAGGTGTATTTT. The full variable domain, completed using reference TRBV25-1 and TRBJ2-3, is EADIYQTPRYLVIGTGKKITLECSQTMGHDKMYWYQQDPGMELHLIHYSYGVNSTEKGDLSSESTVSRIRTEHFPLTLESARPSHTSQYLCATTSSLQGREVYFGPGTRLTVL.

The V call is TRBV25-1, the J call TRBJ1-2; D unclear. V lost 4 bases to trimming and J lost 5 bases, with 11 bases between them. The germline V gene has CDR1 MGHDK and CDR2 SYGVNS. The CDR3 contains 13 residues. Written as DNA, the CDR3 is TGTGCCAGCAGTGTAGGGCAGAGGTATGGCTACACCTTC. It translates to CASSVGQRYGYTF.

The V gene is TRBV28, the J gene TRBJ2-7, with 7 bases lining up with TRBD2. Germline trimming cut 5 bases from V and 10 bases from J; bases unmatched to any gene: 14. The CDR3 length is 14 residues. Germline-derived CDR1 and CDR2 are MDHEN and SYDVKM. The CDR3 loop is CASSVLTSERLQYF. DNA of the CDR3: TGTGCCAGCAGTGTCCTCACTAGCGAGAGACTTCAGTACTTC.

V usage is TRBV4-2 and J usage is TRBJ1-5; 7 positions match TRBD1. There are 16 residues in the CDR3. CDR1 and CDR2 from the germline V gene are LGHNA and YNFKEQ. Trimming removed 1 base from V and 3 bases from J; junction bases left unmatched: 6. The CDR3 protein is CASSQGRQGPNQPQHF. The CDR3 DNA is TGTGCCAGCAGCCAAGGTAGACAGGGCCCCAATCAGCCCCAGCATTTT.

The CDR3 loop is CASSDPGTGVTEAFF. The CDR3 DNA sequence: TGTGCCAGCAGTGATCCCGGGACAGGGGTCACTGAAGCTTTCTTT. This rearrangement joins TRBV27 to TRBJ1-1; 10 bases align to TRBD1. Germline trimming cut 5 bases from V and 4 bases from J; bases unmatched to any gene: 7. This CDR3 region has 15 residues. The V gene's germline CDR1 is MNHEY and CDR2 SMNVEV (reference sequence).

V and J are TRBV5-4 and TRBJ1-1; 7 positions match TRBD1. V was pared by 4 bases and J by 0 bases, with 6 bases of the junction left unmatched. The CDR3 is 15 residues long. From germline, CDR1 is SGHNT and CDR2 YYREEE (reference sequence). Written as DNA, the CDR3 is TGTGCCAGCAGCACCCGACAGGGCATGAACACTGAAGCTTTCTTT. The encoded protein is CASSTRQGMNTEAFF.

J is TRBJ2-3 and V is TRBV4-1; TRBD1 matches 7 bases. The CDR3 covers 20 residues. Germline values: CDR1 MGHRA, CDR2 YSYEKL. J lost 4 bases, V lost 0 bases, and 19 bases had no gene match. The CDR3 region has the DNA TGCGCCAGCAGCCAAGATCTCCGTGGTAGGGGGCTCATCCTCGCAGATACGCAGTATTTT. Translated, it gives CASSQDLRGRGLILADTQYF.

The chain couples TRBV7-2 to TRBJ2-2; TRBD2 aligns across 10 bases. CDR1 and CDR2 from the germline V gene are SGHTA and FQGNSA. The V segment lost 0 bases and the J segment 5 bases; nucleotides outside the gene matches: 9. CDR3 size: 18 residues. The CDR3 DNA follows: TGTGCCAGCAGCTTAGCGGGAGCGGGAGGGCCGGGGACCGGGGAGCTGTTTTTT. Translated: CASSLAGAGGPGTGELFF.

This chain joins TRBV4-1 and TRBJ2-3, with TRBD2 identical over 16 bases. J was trimmed by 5 bases and V by 3 bases; bases with no gene match: 5. This CDR3 region has 17 residues. CDR1 and CDR2 (germline): MGHRA, YSYEKL. DNA for the CDR3: TGCGCCAGCAGCCAGATGGGACTAGCGGGAGGGGAAGATACGCAGTATTTT. Translation: CASSQMGLAGGEDTQYF.

Only one count was recorded for this clone. V gene TRBV19 combines with J gene TRBJ2-7, with D tentatively TRBD1 (5 bases). The CDR3 covers 15 residues. V lost 3 bases and J lost 6, with 18 bases in between. Germline CDR1 is LNHDA and CDR2 is SQIVND (reference sequence). The CDR3 here is CASSMWAQGRSEQYF. CDR3 in DNA: TGTGCCAGTAGTATGTGGGCCCAGGGAAGAAGCGAGCAGTACTTC.

The gene calls are TRBV7-2 and TRBJ1-5; tentatively, D is TRBD1 (6 bases). Germline V CDR1 and CDR2: SGHTA, FQGNSA. Trimming took 5 bases from V and 4 from J, leaving 9 bases between them. The CDR3 spans 13 residues. CDR3 region: CASSRTDNQPQHF. CDR3 coding DNA: TGTGCCAGCAGCCGGACAGATAATCAGCCCCAGCATTTT.

The chain employs TRBV19 and TRBJ2-2, with 11 positions matching TRBD2. Germline V CDR1 and CDR2: LNHDA, SQIVND (reference sequence). The CDR3 has 18 amino acids. V trimming: 8 bases; J trimming: 5 bases; junction bases outside the gene matches: 16. CDR3 in DNA: TGTGCCAGTGGCCACGCCGGGCTAGCGGGAGGCGGGACCGGGGAGCTGTTTTTT. Its protein is CASGHAGLAGGGTGELFF.

This clone occurred a few times. Distinct nucleotide sequences in the sample also encode this CDR3. The chain carries TRBV18 and TRBJ2-1; D unclear. Trimming removed 2 bases at V and 0 bases at J, with 5 bases between. The germline gives CDR1 KGHSH, CDR2 LQKENI. The CDR3 covers 14 residues. The chain's CDR3 is CASSPRDSYNEQFF. Written as DNA, the CDR3 is TGTGCCAGCTCACCAAGGGACTCCTACAATGAGCAGTTCTTC. The variable domain in full, with the rest retrieved from reference TRBV18 and TRBJ2-1, is NAGVMQNPRHLVRRRGQEARLRCSPMKGHSHVYWYRQLPEEGLKFMVYLQKENIIDESGMPKERFSAEFPKEGPSILRIQQVVRGDSAAYFCASSPRDSYNEQFFGPGTRLTVL.

This clone was observed once. The chain has TRBV6-6 and TRBJ1-3; 7 bases line up with TRBD1. The CDR3 is 15 residues long. Per the germline V gene, CDR1 is MNHNY and CDR2 is SVGAGI (reference sequence). V was clipped by 4 bases and J by 4 bases; unmatched bases: 7. The CDR3 protein is CASSFHTGAGNTIYF. CDR3 coding DNA: TGTGCCAGCAGTTTCCATACAGGGGCGGGAAACACCATATATTTT.

CDR3 coding DNA: TGCGCCAGCAGCTTGGCCGTCGACACCCCCGCCGGCTACACCTTC. This encodes CASSLAVDTPAGYTF. The gene calls are TRBV5-1 and TRBJ1-2; D is unclear. Germline lookup yields CDR1 SGHRS and CDR2 YFSETQ. Deletions cut 0 bases from V and 8 bases from J, with 17 bases between. This CDR3 spans 15 amino acids.

The chain uses TRBV28 and TRBJ2-1; possible D gene TRBD1, 6 bases. Germline CDR1 MDHEN, CDR2 SYDVKM. V lost 2 bases and J 6 bases, leaving 11 bases between the germline ends. The CDR3 spans 14 residues. The CDR3 sequence is CASSLGSRGNEQFF. In DNA, the CDR3 is TGTGCCAGCAGTTTAGGGTCCAGGGGCAATGAGCAGTTCTTC.

This chain links TRBV7-6 with TRBJ1-1, with D perhaps TRBD1 (6 bases). The CDR3 has 15 residues. CDR1 is SGHVS, CDR2 FNYEAQ, per germline. V lost 1 base and J lost 7, with 16 bases in between. The CDR3 DNA is TGTGCCAGCAGCTTAGAGGATAGGGGGGGACTTGAAGCTTTCTTT. Protein: CASSLEDRGGLEAFF. The whole variable domain, filled in from reference TRBV7-6 and TRBJ1-1, reads GAGVSQSPRYKVTKRGQDVALRCDPISGHVSLYWYRQALGQGPEFLTYFNYEAQQDKSGLPNDRFSAERPEGSISTLTIQRTEQRDSAMYRCASSLEDRGGLEAFFGQGTRLTVV.

The sample holds one count of this clone. This chain connects TRBV5-5 to TRBJ1-4, with TRBD1 matching over 7 bases. The CDR3 contains 16 residues. Unmatched junction bases numbered 12, after V lost 4 bases and J lost 6 bases. Germline V gene data show CDR1 as SGHKS and CDR2 as YYEKEE (reference sequence). CDR3 protein: CASSAPWLQGDEKLFF. CDR3 nucleotides: TGTGCCAGCAGCGCGCCCTGGCTGCAGGGGGATGAAAAACTGTTTTTT.

The count of this clone is one. The V and J genes are TRBV6-5 and TRBJ1-2; a weak D match, TRBD1 (5 bases). The CDR3 loop spans 15 amino acids. Germline V gene lookup returns CDR1 MNHEY and CDR2 SVGAGI. V lost 6 bases to trimming and J lost 4 bases, with 18 bases between them. Here the CDR3 DNA reads TGTGCCAGCAGGAAACCGGGACCGATACCCTATGGCTACACCTTC. Residues: CASRKPGPIPYGYTF.

This clone has just one count. The chain carries TRBV28 and TRBJ2-7; D gene ambiguous. Trimming removed 5 bases at V and 7 bases at J, with 12 bases between. Germline CDR1 and CDR2: MDHEN and SYDVKM. This CDR3 is 12 amino acids long. The chain's CDR3 is CASSIPLGEQYF. In nucleotides, the CDR3 is TGTGCCAGCAGTATCCCACTTGGGGAGCAGTACTTC.